Shown below are 23 T cell receptor beta chains from a single sample sequenced in a study of T cells in Graves' hyperthyroidism and ophthalmopathy. The source material, RNA transcripts, was used to amplify TCR beta CDR3 regions. Primed by the HTBI set, a first-round RT-PCR was run on the TCR CDR3. One entry per CDR3 protein results from TCRdb running MiXCR on the multiplex PCR reads. The sample lists around 450,000 distinct CDR3 sequences; approximately 14% were seen once. The material sequenced was blood. Receptor source: a woman aged 18-29 years with Graves' hyperthyroidism.

This clonotype showed up many times. The V call is TRBV18, the J call TRBJ2-7; D remains unclear. The germline V and J ends were trimmed by 3 bases and 2 bases, with 8 bases remaining between them. Germline values: CDR1 KGHSH, CDR2 LQKENI. The CDR3 runs to 13 residues. CDR3 DNA sequence: TGTGCCAGCTCACCCCAAGGTGCCTACGAGCAGTACTTC. Amino acid sequence: CASSPQGAYEQYF.

This clonotype was detected many times. The V and J genes are TRBV12-3 or TRBV12-4 and TRBJ1-1; unclear D gene. V lost 0 bases, J lost 5 bases, and 4 bases lay in between. The CDR3 has 12 amino acids. The CDR3 reads CASSLALTEAFF. The DNA for the CDR3 is TGTGCCAGCAGTTTAGCCTTGACTGAAGCTTTCTTT.

This clonotype was found many times. The CDR3 loop reads CASSLEGGGAEAFF. Here the CDR3 DNA reads TGCGCCAGCAGCTTGGAGGGGGGCGGCGCTGAAGCTTTCTTT. The genes are TRBV5-1 and TRBJ1-1; D perhaps matches TRBD1 (6 bases). CDR3 length: 14 residues. In germline, CDR1 is SGHRS, CDR2 YFSETQ. Trimming cost V 0 bases and J 6 bases, with 12 bases left between them.

This clonotype was counted ten times or more. This CDR3 reads CASSLSANYGYTF. The CDR3 region has the DNA TGTGCCAGCAGCTTAAGTGCTAACTATGGCTACACCTTC. The chain carries TRBV7-9 and TRBJ1-2; D is unresolved. Trimming pared 2 bases from V and 0 bases from J, leaving 4 bases between. Germline assignment: CDR1 SEHNR and CDR2 FQNEAQ (reference sequence). CDR3 length: 13 amino acids.

The chain links TRBV18 to TRBJ1-1; D ambiguous. Trimming cost V 6 bases and J 2 bases, with 19 bases left between them. This CDR3 has 16 residues. Germline V lookup: CDR1 KGHSH, CDR2 LQKENI. The CDR3 DNA is TGTGCCAGCTCGCTCCTCGTGGAACGCCTCAACACTGAAGCTTTCTTT. As protein: CASSLLVERLNTEAFF.

This clonotype was seen repeatedly, ten times or more. The rearrangement joins TRBV5-1 to TRBJ2-1; TRBD2 is a possible D gene (5 bases). Germline CDR1 SGHRS, CDR2 YFSETQ. The CDR3 covers 14 residues. The V end was cut by 1 base, the J end by 5 bases, with 10 bases between. The CDR3 region has the DNA TGCGCCAGCAGCTTGCTGTCGCGGGACAATGAGCAGTTCTTC. This sequence encodes CASSLLSRDNEQFF.

This clonotype has just a few counts. This chain uses TRBV28 with TRBJ1-5; D uncertain. CDR3 size: 14 residues. With 3 bases removed from V and 0 bases from J, the gap between germline ends came to 6 bases. Germline V gene sequence: CDR1 MDHEN, CDR2 SYDVKM. The CDR3 here is CASSFGNSNQPQHF. The CDR3 nucleotides are TGTGCCAGCAGTTTCGGGAATAGCAATCAGCCCCAGCATTTT.

This clonotype was seen many times. The chain joins TRBV6-1 to TRBJ2-5, with 8 bases lining up with TRBD2. The CDR3 is 13 amino acids. The germline V gene has CDR1 MNHNS and CDR2 SASEGT. With V trimmed by 8 bases and J by 5 bases, 7 bases remained unmatched. The CDR3 sequence: CASGGGFLETQYF. In DNA, the CDR3 is TGTGCCAGCGGCGGGGGGTTCCTGGAGACCCAGTACTTC.

This clonotype was counted a few times. This sequence joins TRBV27 and TRBJ2-1; TRBD2 agrees at 8 bases. Germline CDR1 reads MNHEY; CDR2 reads SMNVEV (reference sequence). J was trimmed by 10 bases and V by 5 bases; bases with no gene match: 13. The CDR3 has 15 amino acids. The CDR3 region has the DNA TGTGCCAGCAGTACCACCCCCGGGACTAGAAAAGAGCAGTTCTTC. Protein: CASSTTPGTRKEQFF.

This clonotype was detected ten times or more. The rearrangement links TRBV28 to TRBJ1-1; D is perhaps TRBD1 (5 bases). The V gene's germline CDR1 is MDHEN and CDR2 SYDVKM. This CDR3 is 14 amino acids long. The V and J ends lost 2 bases and 8 bases respectively, with 15 bases between them. CDR3 sequence: CASSLPLSGTEAFF. DNA for the CDR3: TGTGCCAGCAGTTTACCTTTGTCAGGGACCGAAGCTTTCTTT.

In its sample, this clonotype was seen a few times. The chain joins TRBV4-3 to TRBJ2-5; tentative D call: TRBD2 (6 bases). From germline, CDR1 is LGHNA and CDR2 YSLEER. The CDR3 length is 15 residues. V lost 1 base and J lost 4, with 13 bases in between. CDR3 protein: CASSQGLVRGETQYF. The CDR3 bases are TGCGCCAGCAGCCAAGGACTAGTAAGGGGAGAGACCCAGTACTTC.

The table lists this clonotype with a few counts. V gene TRBV18 combines with J gene TRBJ1-1; 7 bases fit TRBD1. This CDR3 contains 15 residues. Unmatched junction bases numbered 9, after V lost 6 bases and J lost 2 bases. Germline CDR1 and CDR2: KGHSH and LQKENI. The DNA for the CDR3 is TGTGCCAGCTCCCTAGGGGGCAGGGGCAACACTGAAGCTTTCTTT. It specifies CASSLGGRGNTEAFF.

This clonotype was picked up many times. CDR3 sequence reads: CASSRKKVAGEETQYF. As DNA, the CDR3 is TGTGCCAGCAGTCGGAAGAAGGTAGCGGGGGAAGAGACCCAGTACTTC. This rearrangement joins TRBV6-2 or TRBV6-3 to TRBJ2-5, with 9 bases aligning to TRBD2. There are 16 residues in the CDR3. V shed 5 bases and J 3 bases; nucleotides not matched to a gene: 10. Germline V gene data show CDR1 as MNHEY and CDR2 as SVGEGT.

This clonotype has only a few counts. This chain's CDR3 is CASSGGPIDTQYF. CDR3 in DNA: TGTGCCAGCAGCGGGGGACCTATTGATACGCAGTATTTT. The chain carries TRBV5-6 and TRBJ2-3; D might be TRBD1 or TRBD2, each matching 5 bases. Germline assignment: CDR1 SGHDT and CDR2 YYEEEE. This CDR3 has 13 residues. Deletions cut 4 bases from V and 6 bases from J, with 12 bases between.

This clonotype came up many times. The chain recombines TRBV12-3 or TRBV12-4 with TRBJ2-4; possibly TRBD2 for D (7 bases). The CDR3 totals 16 residues. The V and J ends lost 6 bases and 3 bases respectively, with 18 bases between them. This CDR3 reads CASRVHEGGGKNIQYF. CDR3 sequence (DNA): TGTGCCAGCAGGGTCCACGAGGGAGGGGGCAAAAACATTCAGTACTTC.

This rearrangement joins TRBV19 to TRBJ2-1; the D call may be TRBD1 or TRBD2 (6 bases each). This CDR3 is built from 13 residues. Germline-derived CDR1 and CDR2 are LNHDA and SQIVND (reference sequence). The V end lost 6 bases, the J end lost 10 bases, and 16 bases lay between the germline ends. The CDR3 region has the DNA TGTGCCAGTAGCCATAGGGGGGACGTAGAGCAGTTCTTC. Residues: CASSHRGDVEQFF.

The J gene is TRBJ2-5, the V gene TRBV20-1; TRBD2 is a possible D gene (6 bases). V lost 6 bases to trimming and J lost 2 bases, with 19 bases between them. Germline CDR1 is DFQATT and CDR2 is SNEGSKA (reference sequence). The CDR3 sequence is 15 residues long. The CDR3 is CSAVPEGSGQETQYF. The CDR3 DNA reads as TGCAGTGCCGTACCGGAGGGCAGTGGACAAGAGACCCAGTACTTC.

In its sample, this clonotype was seen a few times. This chain uses TRBV12-3 or TRBV12-4 with TRBJ2-6, with 7 bases lining up with TRBD2. The CDR3 sequence is 16 residues long. J lost 4 bases, V lost 7 bases, and 10 bases had no gene match. CDR3: CASTPGGGWGANVLTF. The CDR3 nucleotides read TGTGCCAGCACCCCGGGCGGGGGATGGGGGGCCAACGTCCTGACTTTC.

This clonotype was seen at least ten times. This rearrangement joins TRBV5-1 to TRBJ2-1; 8 nucleotides agree with TRBD2. Germline-derived CDR1 and CDR2 are SGHRS and YFSETQ. V gave up 8 bases and J gave up 4 bases; unmatched junction bases: 8. This CDR3 comprises 14 residues. The CDR3 loop is CASFSGLAYNEQFF. The CDR3 region has the DNA TGCGCCAGTTTTAGCGGACTAGCTTACAATGAGCAGTTCTTC.

This clonotype was seen many times. V gene TRBV2 combines with J gene TRBJ2-1; 9 nucleotides align to TRBD2. The junction had 11 bases not matched to a gene; V was cut back by 6 bases and J by 8 bases. The germline gives CDR1 SNHLY, CDR2 FYNNEI. This CDR3 has 15 residues. CDR3 coding DNA: TGTGCCAGCAGCCAATTAGCGGGAGCTAGGGATGAGCAGTTCTTC. Translation: CASSQLAGARDEQFF.

This clonotype has at least ten counts. The chain carries TRBV12-3 or TRBV12-4 and TRBJ1-2; 7 nucleotides match TRBD1. This CDR3 has 15 residues. Trimming took 6 bases from V and 4 from J; bases not matched to a gene: 11. CDR3 in amino acids: CASRPSGQEFYGYTF. The CDR3 DNA sequence: TGTGCCAGCAGGCCCTCCGGACAGGAGTTCTATGGCTACACCTTC.

At least ten counts were recorded for this clonotype. The rearrangement links TRBV29-1 to TRBJ2-3; 10 bases match TRBD2. V shed 3 bases and J 4 bases; nucleotides not matched to a gene: 7. Germline CDR1 SQVTM, CDR2 ANQGSEA. The CDR3 is 15 residues long. The CDR3 DNA follows: TGCAGCGTTGACCCTAGCGGGAGCGGATCAGATACGCAGTATTTT. It specifies CSVDPSGSGSDTQYF.

This clonotype was observed at least ten times. The rearrangement uses TRBV7-3 and TRBJ2-5; 11 bases match TRBD2. Germline V CDR1 and CDR2: SGHTA, FQGTGA. The CDR3 contains 15 residues. V was clipped by 3 bases and J by 5 bases; unmatched bases: 5. As DNA, the CDR3 is TGTGCCAGCAGCTTGACTAGCGGGATCTTTGAGACCCAGTACTTC. It is translated as CASSLTSGIFETQYF.